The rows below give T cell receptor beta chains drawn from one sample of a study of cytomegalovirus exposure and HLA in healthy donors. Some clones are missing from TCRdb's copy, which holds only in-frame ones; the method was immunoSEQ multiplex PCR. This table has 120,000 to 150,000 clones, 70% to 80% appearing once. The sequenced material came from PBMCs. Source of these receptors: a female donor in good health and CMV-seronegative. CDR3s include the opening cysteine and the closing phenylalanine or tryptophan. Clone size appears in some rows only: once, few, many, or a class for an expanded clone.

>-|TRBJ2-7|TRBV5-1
CASSLIQTGGYEQYF
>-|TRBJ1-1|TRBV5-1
CASSFEGPPRPEAFF
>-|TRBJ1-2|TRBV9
CASSPEVGYGYTF
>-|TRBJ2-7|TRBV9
CASSPSTSGPTYEQYF
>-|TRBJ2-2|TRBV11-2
CASSFDSAGELFF
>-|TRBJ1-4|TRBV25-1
CASSFSGPEASNEKLFF
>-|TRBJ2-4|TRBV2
CASSYERTSTAKNIQYF
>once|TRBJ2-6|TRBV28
CASSFGGPPSGANVLTF
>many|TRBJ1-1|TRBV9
CASSSTGANTEAFF
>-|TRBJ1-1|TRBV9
CASSGHSGVRGAFF
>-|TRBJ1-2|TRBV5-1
CASSLALSNYGYTF
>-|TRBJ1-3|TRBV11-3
CASSDSLPYGNTIYF
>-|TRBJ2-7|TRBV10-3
CAPVPPGTSGGTTYEQYF
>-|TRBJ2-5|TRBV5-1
CASSNQGGDGGEQYF
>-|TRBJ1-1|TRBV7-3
CASLRGRVGEAFF
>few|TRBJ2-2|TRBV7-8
CASSGVAGATGELFF
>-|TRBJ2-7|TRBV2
CASWGPGGEQYF
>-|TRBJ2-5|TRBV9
CASSVRQGIETQYF
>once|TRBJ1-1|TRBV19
CASSIAAGNTEAFF
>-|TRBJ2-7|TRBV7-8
CASSRDRGYEQYF
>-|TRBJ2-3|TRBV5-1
CASSFNRDRASTDTQYF
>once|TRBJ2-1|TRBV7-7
CASSSRGQTTYNEQFF
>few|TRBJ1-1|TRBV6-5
CASREGGVNVFF
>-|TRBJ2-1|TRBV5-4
CASSQEGGGPYNEQFF
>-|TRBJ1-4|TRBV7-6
CASKTRQGTNEKLFF
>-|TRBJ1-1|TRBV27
CASSFSAEYTEAFF
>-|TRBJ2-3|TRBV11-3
CASSPLAGGMTDTQYF
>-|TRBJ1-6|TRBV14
CASSQRGRANSPLHF
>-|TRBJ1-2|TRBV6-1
CASSEGRQGPLAITF
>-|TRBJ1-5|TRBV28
CASRPPGGVRNQPQHF
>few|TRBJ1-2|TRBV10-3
CAISESWMVTPGEIGYTF
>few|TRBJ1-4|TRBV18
CASAIEQGHEKLFF
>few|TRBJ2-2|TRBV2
CASSGRRQTTGELFF
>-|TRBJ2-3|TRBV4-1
CASRPTSGGADTQYF
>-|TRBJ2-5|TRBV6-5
CASSDLGPIWTQYF
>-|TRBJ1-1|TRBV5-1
CASSPVPGQGADTEAFF
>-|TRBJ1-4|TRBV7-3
CASSLTFHLGRATNEKLFF
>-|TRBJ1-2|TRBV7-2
CASSLALQGYGYTF
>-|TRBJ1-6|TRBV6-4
CASSEMAGNNSPLHF
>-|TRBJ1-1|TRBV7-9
CASSSEGYTEAFF
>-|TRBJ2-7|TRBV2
CASRWDSGSYEQYF
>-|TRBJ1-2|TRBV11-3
CASSLGTGVLYGYTF
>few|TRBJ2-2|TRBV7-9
CASSVLPGLAGMNTGELFF
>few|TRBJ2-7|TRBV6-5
CASSYSPGQQNEQYF
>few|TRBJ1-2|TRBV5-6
CASSSDWSGYTF
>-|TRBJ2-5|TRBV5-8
CASRATGTETQYF